This is a list of T cell receptor beta chains from one sample in a study of regulatory T cells in long-lasting Graves disease. In TCRdb, the multiplex PCR reads were re-called with MiXCR into one record per CDR3 protein. Of hundreds of thousands of distinct CDR3 sequences listed, approximately 15% are singletons. The data were also submitted as part of a second study, on T cells in Graves' hyperthyroidism and ophthalmopathy.

Specimen: peripheral blood mononuclear cells (PBMCs), collected at new diagnosis, from a patient treated with antithyroid drugs. Receptors were obtained from a man aged 35-49 years with Graves disease. Both conserved end residues are part of each CDR3. The order of the fields is D gene, V gene, J gene, clone size, CDR3 DNA, CDR3 protein. The D gene is left open where the match is weak. Rows give clone size only sometimes, using once, few, many, or a class for an expanded clone.

.	TRBV6-1	TRBJ1-2	many	TGTGCCAGCGCGGTTAACTATGGCTACACCTTC	CASAVNYGYTF
TRBD1	TRBV12-3/TRBV12-4	TRBJ1-4	many	TGTGCCAGCAGGCAAGGACAGGGTCGAGAAAAACTGTTTTTT	CASRQGQGREKLFF
.	TRBV5-1	TRBJ2-1	once	TGCGCCAGCAGCATGGGGCTACAAAGTCGGAGTCCCTACAATGAGCAGTTCTTC	CASSMGLQSRSPYNEQFF
TRBD2	TRBV6-2/TRBV6-3	TRBJ2-7	many	TGTGCCAGCAGTTACGCAGCGGGGGGTTCCTACGAGCAGTACTTC	CASSYAAGGSYEQYF
TRBD1	TRBV28	TRBJ1-1	few	TGTGCCAGCCAGGGGGCTCCCATAAACACTGAAGCTTTCTTT	CASQGAPINTEAFF
TRBD2	TRBV11-2	TRBJ2-2	many	TGTGCCAGCAGGGGACTAGCGGGGGGTGTCACCGGGGAGCTGTTTTTT	CASRGLAGGVTGELFF
TRBD2	TRBV20-1	TRBJ2-3	many	TGCAGTGCCCCGAGGAGCGGGGGGGTTTCCTTT	CSAPRSGGVSF
.	TRBV5-1	TRBJ2-5	.	.	CASSSQTISGRGYTFGSGTQYF
TRBD2	TRBV24-1	TRBJ2-1	many	TGTGCCACCAGTTCTCAGCGGGGGGAGTCCTACAATGAGCAGTTCTTC	CATSSQRGESYNEQFF
.	TRBV5-1	TRBJ2-1	many	TGTGCCAGCAGCTTGGCGGGCAGGGTGTACAATGAGCAGTTCTTC	CASSLAGRVYNEQFF
.	TRBV9	TRBJ1-2	many	TGTGCCAGCAGCGTAGTGGACAGAGAAGGAGGCTACACCTTC	CASSVVDREGGYTF
TRBD2	TRBV20-1	TRBJ2-3	.	TGCAGTGCTAGACTAGCGGGGGGCCACACAGATACGCAGTATTTT	CSARLAGGHTDTQYF
.	TRBV27	TRBJ2-7	many	TGTGCCAGCAGTCCCCCCCCTTGGGGGTCCGAGCAGTACTTC	CASSPPPWGSEQYF
.	TRBV2	TRBJ1-2	many	TGTGCCAGCAGTGCTTGGGGGGGCTACACCTTC	CASSAWGGYTF
.	TRBV25-1	TRBJ2-3	.	TGTGCCACAGGTTCAAGGGAGGATCAGACAGATACGCAGTATTTT	CATGSREDQTDTQYF
TRBD1	TRBV6-9	TRBJ1-5	.	TGTGCCAGCAGTTACCTGACAGGGGATAGCAATCAGCCCCAGCATTTT	CASSYLTGDSNQPQHF
.	TRBV3-1	TRBJ2-4	many	TGTGCCAGCAGCCAAGGGTGGGGGAGGTCAAACATTCAGTACTTC	CASSQGWGRSNIQYF
TRBD2	TRBV6-1	TRBJ2-5	many	TGTGCCAGCAGTGGACTAGCGGGGGCCCCAGAGACCCAGTACTTC	CASSGLAGAPETQYF
TRBD2	TRBV29-1	TRBJ2-3	many	TGCAGCGTGGAACACCGAGCGGGGCGCACAGATACGCAGTATTTT	CSVEHRAGRTDTQYF
TRBD2	TRBV20-1	TRBJ2-1	many	TGCAGTGCTAGGGGTCCGGGACTAGCGGGGGGAAGTGAGCAGTTCTTC	CSARGPGLAGGSEQFF
TRBD1	TRBV2	TRBJ1-5	.	TGTGCCAGCGGCATCGACAGGGGCGAGAGGCCCCAGCATTTT	CASGIDRGERPQHF
.	TRBV28	TRBJ2-3	.	TGTGCCAGCAGCTTCAGGGCCGCAGGCACAGATACGCAGTATTTT	CASSFRAAGTDTQYF
TRBD1	TRBV24-1	TRBJ2-3	many	TGTGCCACCAGTGATTTCCGCAGGGGGCTCTCAGATACGCAGTATTTT	CATSDFRRGLSDTQYF
.	TRBV15	TRBJ1-4	many	TGTGCCACCAGCAGAGGGGTCACTGCTAATGAAAAACTGTTTTTT	CATSRGVTANEKLFF
.	TRBV12-3/TRBV12-4	TRBJ1-6	few	TGTGCCAGCAGTTTACGTGAGTCGATCCCCCTCCACTTT	CASSLRESIPLHF